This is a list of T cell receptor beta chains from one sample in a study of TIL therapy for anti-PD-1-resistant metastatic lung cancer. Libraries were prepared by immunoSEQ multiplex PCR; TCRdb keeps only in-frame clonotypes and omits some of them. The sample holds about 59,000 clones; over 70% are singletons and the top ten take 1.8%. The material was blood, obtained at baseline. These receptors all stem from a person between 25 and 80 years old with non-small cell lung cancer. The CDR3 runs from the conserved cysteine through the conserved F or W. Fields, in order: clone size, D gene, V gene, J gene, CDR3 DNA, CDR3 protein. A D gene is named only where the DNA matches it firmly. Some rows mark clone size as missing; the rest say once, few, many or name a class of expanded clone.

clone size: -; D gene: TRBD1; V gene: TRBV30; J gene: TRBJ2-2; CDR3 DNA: TGTGCCCTCGGACAGGCGAACACCGGGGAGCTGTTTTTT; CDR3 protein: CALGQANTGELFF
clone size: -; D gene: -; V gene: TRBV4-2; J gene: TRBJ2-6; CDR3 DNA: TGTGCCAGCAGCCTCGAGAGCTCTGGGGCCAACGTCCTGACTTTC; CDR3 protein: CASSLESSGANVLTF
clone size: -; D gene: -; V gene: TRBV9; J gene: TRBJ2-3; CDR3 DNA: TGTGCCAGCAGCGTAGTTGGGACAGATACGCAGTATTTT; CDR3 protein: CASSVVGTDTQYF
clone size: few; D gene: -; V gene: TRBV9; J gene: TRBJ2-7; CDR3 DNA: TGTGCCAGCAGCGAACGCCGGGACACGGAGACCTACGAGCAGTACTTC; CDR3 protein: CASSERRDTETYEQYF
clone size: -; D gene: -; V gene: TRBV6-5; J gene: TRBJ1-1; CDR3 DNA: TGTGCCAGCAGTTTGTGGCAGGGAAACACTGAAGCTTTCTTT; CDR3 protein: CASSLWQGNTEAFF
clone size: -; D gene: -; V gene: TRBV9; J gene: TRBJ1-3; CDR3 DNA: TGTGCCAGCTCCACATCTCCGGGGAGGACTGGAAACACCATATATTTT; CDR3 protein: CASSTSPGRTGNTIYF
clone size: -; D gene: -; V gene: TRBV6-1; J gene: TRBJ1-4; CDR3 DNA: TGTGCCAGCAGTGACGAGCGCTTCTCGGGACCTACCAGAAAACTGTTTTTT; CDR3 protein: CASSDERFSGPTRKLFF
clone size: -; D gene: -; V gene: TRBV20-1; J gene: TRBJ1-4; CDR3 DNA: TGCAGTGCTGCCCACAGGGAGAAACTGTTTTTT; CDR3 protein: CSAAHREKLFF
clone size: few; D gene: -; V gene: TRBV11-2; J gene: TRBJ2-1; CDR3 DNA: TGTGCCAGCAGCTTAGATCGGGCGGGCAGGGGTTACAATGAGCAGTTCTTC; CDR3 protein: CASSLDRAGRGYNEQFF
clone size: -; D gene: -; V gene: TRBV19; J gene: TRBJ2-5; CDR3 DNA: TGTGCCACCGGGGACTCATGGACCCAGTACTTC; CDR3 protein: CATGDSWTQYF
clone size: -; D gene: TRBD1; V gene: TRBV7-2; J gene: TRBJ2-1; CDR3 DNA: TGTGCCAGCAGCCCGGACAGGGGCTACAATGAGCAGTTCTTC; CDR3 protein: CASSPDRGYNEQFF
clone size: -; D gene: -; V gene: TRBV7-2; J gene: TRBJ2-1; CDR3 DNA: TGTGCCAGCAGCTTATTGCTTAGCGTGGCTTGGGATGAGCAGTTCTTC; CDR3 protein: CASSLLLSVAWDEQFF
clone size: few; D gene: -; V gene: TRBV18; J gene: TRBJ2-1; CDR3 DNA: TGTGCCAGCTCACCAGGGATTTACAATGAGCAGTTCTTC; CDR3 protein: CASSPGIYNEQFF